These T cell receptor beta chains were read from a single sample in a study of blood T cell repertoires in COVID-19. Data came from immunoSEQ multiplex PCR; TCRdb stores just in-frame clones and leaves some out. This repertoire shows around 59,000 clones, around 90% found once; its top ten account for about 4.9%. The sequenced sample consisted of peripheral blood. The receptors here all came from a man between 60 and 70 years old with acute or convalescent COVID-19. CDR3s include the opening cysteine and the closing phenylalanine or tryptophan. The D gene is left open where the match is weak. Clone size is shown for a subset of rows, as once, few, many or a class of expanded clone.

v_gene	d_gene	abundance	j_gene	CDR3nt	CDR3aa
TRBV21-1	-	-	TRBJ2-4	TGTGCCAGCAGCAAAGTAAACAGGGCGAAACGGAACATTCAGTACTTC	CASSKVNRAKRNIQYF
TRBV5-8	TRBD1	few	TRBJ2-7	TGTGCCAGCAGCTTGGGCATCGGGGGACAGGAGGGGTGGATACTGCAGTACTTC	CASSLGIGGQEGWILQYF
TRBV6-5	-	-	TRBJ2-2	TGTGCCAGCAGTCGAGCTTCGACCGGGGAGCTGTTTTTT	CASSRASTGELFF
TRBV7-8	-	-	TRBJ1-3	TGTGCCAGCAAGGGCGCGGGGGGAAACACCATATATTTT	CASKGAGGNTIYF
TRBV28	-	few	TRBJ1-1	TGTGCCAGCAGCCTAACAGAGAACACTGAAGCTTTCTTT	CASSLTENTEAFF
TRBV7-9	-	-	TRBJ1-2	TGTGCCAGCAGCTTAGGTCACAGCTATGGCTACACCTTC	CASSLGHSYGYTF
TRBV6-5	TRBD2	once	TRBJ2-7	TGTGCCAGCAGCCAAAACCTAGCGGGAGGATACGAGCAGTACTTC	CASSQNLAGGYEQYF
TRBV19	-	-	TRBJ2-7	TGTGCCACTGGACAGCTAACCTGGGGGGAGCAGTACTTC	CATGQLTWGEQYF
TRBV19	-	-	TRBJ1-5	TGTGCCAGTATTTCGGGGAATCAGCCCCAGCATTTT	CASISGNQPQHF
TRBV29-1	-	-	TRBJ2-5	TGCAGCCCCGTTCTCAAGGGGCAAGAGACCCAGTACTTC	CSPVLKGQETQYF
TRBV5-1	-	-	TRBJ2-1	TGCGCCAGCAGCTTGGTCCCCCAGGGGGGTTACAATGAGCAGTTCTTC	CASSLVPQGGYNEQFF
TRBV10-2	TRBD2	few	TRBJ2-1	TGCGCCAGCAGGGCGGGACTAGCGGACTACAATGAGCAGTTCTTC	CASRAGLADYNEQFF
TRBV14	TRBD1	-	TRBJ1-1	TGTGCCAGCAGCTCACGACAGGGGGCTGAAGCTTTCTTT	CASSSRQGAEAFF
TRBV5-5	TRBD1	-	TRBJ1-4	TGTGCCAGCAGCTTCCCGACAGGGGTAAGAACTAATGAAAAACTGTTTTTT	CASSFPTGVRTNEKLFF
TRBV7-2	-	-	TRBJ1-1	TGTGCCAGCAGGGTTGAAGGGGGCACTGAAGCTTTCTTT	CASRVEGGTEAFF
TRBV9	-	-	TRBJ1-2	TGTGCCAGCAGCTCCCAGGTAGGGGACTATGGCTACACCTTC	CASSSQVGDYGYTF
TRBV6-6	-	-	TRBJ2-7	TGTGCCAGCAGTTATATTGAGGGTGACGAGCAGTACTTC	CASSYIEGDEQYF
TRBV10-3	-	-	TRBJ1-1	TGTGCCATCAGTGCCACAGGGAACACTGAAGCTTTCTTT	CAISATGNTEAFF
TRBV5-1	TRBD1	few	TRBJ1-1	TGCGCCAGCAGCATCCCCGGGACAGCGAACACTGAAGCTTTCTTT	CASSIPGTANTEAFF
TRBV5-1	TRBD1	few	TRBJ1-4	TGCGCCAGCAGCTGGGACAGGGGAAATGAAAAACTGTTTTTT	CASSWDRGNEKLFF
TRBV18	-	-	TRBJ1-6	TGTGCCAGCTCACCCTCCGGGACCCCAGGGGATTCACCCCTCCACTTT	CASSPSGTPGDSPLHF